The 24 T cell receptor beta chains listed next were all sequenced from one sample in a study of cytomegalovirus exposure and HLA in healthy donors. Primers included in the PCR were 60 Vbeta and 13 Jbeta primers. TCRdb's table, derived via immunoSEQ multiplex PCR, lists solely in-frame clones and lacks some. The data show roughly 160,000 clones, around 85% seen once. Sequenced sample: PBMCs. Receptors originate from a man aged 40-49 years in good health and CMV-seronegative.

This clone was seen only a few times. V usage is TRBV6-1 and J usage is TRBJ1-2, with TRBD1 identical over 7 bases. CDR1 is MNHNS and CDR2 is SASEGT in the germline V gene. The CDR3 is made up of 15 amino acids. V lost 1 base, J lost 4 bases, and 6 bases stayed unmatched. CDR3 in DNA: TGTGCCAGCAGTGAAGGAAGGGGGCCTGGCTATGGCTACACCTTC. Translation: CASSEGRGPGYGYTF.

CDR3 amino acids: CASSRQRGGPNEQFF. The DNA for the CDR3 is TGCGCCAGCAGCCGGCAGCGGGGGGGTCCCAATGAGCAGTTCTTC. V usage is TRBV4-3 and J usage is TRBJ2-1; 10 nucleotides line up with TRBD2. Germline CDR1 reads LGHNA; CDR2 reads YSLEER. Trimming took 4 bases from V and 6 from J; bases not matched to a gene: 6. CDR3 length: 15 residues.

The CDR3 loop reads CSAGTGPNQPQHF. The CDR3 DNA is TGCAGCGCCGGGACAGGTCCCAATCAGCCCCAGCATTTT. The chain recombines TRBV29-1 with TRBJ1-5; 8 bases map to TRBD1. Trimming cost V 7 bases and J 3 bases; bases outside gene matches: 5. Germline V gene data show CDR1 as SQVTM and CDR2 as ANQGSEA. There are 13 residues in the CDR3.

The J gene is TRBJ1-1, the V gene TRBV1. TRBV1 is deemed a pseudogene. The CDR3 extends over 15 amino acids. In nucleotides, the CDR3 is TGCACCAGCAGCCACCCGGGAATTATTGGTCCTGAAGCTTTCTTT. Protein sequence: CTSSHPGIIGPEAFF.

This clone was seen only a few times. The chain combines TRBV25-1 with TRBJ2-3; TRBD1 agrees at 7 bases. CDR1 and CDR2 (germline): MGHDK, SYGVNS. V trimming: 5 bases; J trimming: 6 bases; junction bases outside the gene matches: 11. This CDR3 spans 15 amino acids. The CDR3 nucleotides are TGTGCCAGCAGTCCCCGACAGGGTGGGGTGGATACGCAGTATTTT. Translated, it gives CASSPRQGGVDTQYF.

The chain uses TRBV4-3 and TRBJ1-2; D is possibly TRBD1 (5 bases). The V and J ends lost 0 bases and 3 bases respectively, with 11 bases between them. In germline, CDR1 is LGHNA, CDR2 YSLEER. The CDR3 is 15 amino acids. The CDR3 reads CASSQDGEGYYGYTF. CDR3 nucleotide sequence: TGCGCCAGCAGCCAAGATGGGGAGGGGTACTATGGCTACACCTTC.

The chain carries TRBV6-5 and TRBJ2-7, with 11 bases that match TRBD1. J lost 6 bases, V lost 6 bases, and 7 bases had no gene match. This CDR3 is 14 amino acids long. Germline V gene lookup returns CDR1 MNHEY and CDR2 SVGAGI. DNA for the CDR3: TGTGCCAGCAGGAGGGACAGGGGGACGGGCGAGCAGTACTTC. It encodes CASRRDRGTGEQYF.

This clone was recorded a few times. The chain couples TRBV6-5 to TRBJ1-1; tentative D call: TRBD1 (6 bases). V was pared by 2 bases and J by 6 bases, with 19 bases between. The CDR3 covers 16 residues. Per the germline V gene, CDR1 is MNHEY and CDR2 is SVGAGI. The CDR3 region is CASSYPQGTPPSEAFF. In nucleotides, the CDR3 is TGTGCCAGCAGTTACCCTCAGGGGACGCCACCCTCTGAAGCTTTCTTT.

The chain recombines TRBV2 with TRBJ1-2; TRBD1 is a possible D gene (6 bases). In germline, CDR1 is SNHLY, CDR2 FYNNEI. Trimming removed 3 bases from V and 8 bases from J, with 7 bases in between. The CDR3 sequence is 11 residues long. CDR3 loop: CASSDGGGYTF. The CDR3 region has the DNA TGTGCCAGCAGTGATGGGGGCGGCTACACCTTC.

This sequence joins TRBV7-9 and TRBJ2-1; 9 nucleotides line up with TRBD1. This CDR3 spans 13 amino acids. The germline gives CDR1 SEHNR, CDR2 FQNEAQ (reference sequence). Losses at the gene ends were 4 bases for V and 6 bases for J; bases not matched to a gene: 1. Here the CDR3 DNA reads TGTGCCAGCAGCTCGGACAGGGGCAATGAGCAGTTCTTC. It is translated as CASSSDRGNEQFF.

This chain uses TRBV29-1 with TRBJ2-1, with D maybe TRBD2 (6 bases). The CDR3 has 16 residues. V lost 1 base to trimming and J lost 12 bases, with 25 bases between them. Germline loops: CDR1 SQVTM, CDR2 ANQGSEA. CDR3 DNA sequence: TGCAGCGTTGAAGTCCGGGAACCTACGGTAGCGGCCCGGCAGTTCTTC. This encodes CSVEVREPTVAARQFF.

The V and J genes are TRBV11-1 and TRBJ2-7; TRBD1 agrees at 8 bases. The CDR3 runs 13 residues. Trimming removed 5 bases from V and 3 bases from J; junction bases left unmatched: 3. Germline CDR1 reads SGHAT; CDR2 reads FQDESV (reference sequence). The CDR3 bases are TGTGCCAGCAGCCCAGGACAGGGCTACGAGCAGTACTTC. The encoded protein is CASSPGQGYEQYF.

This clone turned up a few times. This chain connects TRBV7-9 to TRBJ1-3, with D perhaps matching TRBD1 (5 bases). Per the germline V gene, CDR1 is SEHNR and CDR2 is FQNEAQ (reference sequence). The CDR3 sequence is 15 residues long. V lost 5 bases, J lost 0 bases, and 11 bases lay in between. The CDR3 DNA reads as TGTGCCAGCAGCCCCCGACAGTTCTCTGGAAACACCATATATTTT. Its translation: CASSPRQFSGNTIYF.

The chain employs TRBV5-1 and TRBJ2-7; no clear D gene. Germline V gene sequence: CDR1 SGHRS, CDR2 YFSETQ. The CDR3 runs to 14 residues. The V end was cut by 5 bases, the J end by 0 bases, with 12 bases between. CDR3 amino acids: CASRLEPSSYEQYF. The CDR3 DNA reads TGCGCCAGCAGATTAGAACCAAGCTCCTACGAGCAGTACTTC.

This rearrangement joins TRBV9 to TRBJ2-3, with D maybe TRBD2 (6 bases). CDR1 and CDR2 from the germline V gene are SGDLS and YYNGEE. The germline V and J ends were trimmed by 0 bases and 2 bases, with 13 bases remaining between them. The CDR3 has 16 residues. CDR3 sequence: CASSVGPGGVTDTQYF. CDR3 nucleotide sequence: TGTGCCAGCAGCGTAGGGCCCGGGGGTGTCACAGATACGCAGTATTTT. The full variable domain, completed using reference TRBV9 and TRBJ2-3, is DSGVTQTPKHLITATGQRVTLRCSPRSGDLSVYWYQQSLDQGLQFLIQYYNGEERAKGNILERFSAQQFPDLHSELNLSSLELGDSALYFCASSVGPGGVTDTQYFGPGTRLTVL.

In regard to this clone: One end of the junction fails to match germline, which may point to a read error. This chain joins TRBV7-7 and TRBJ2-5, with a tentative D call TRBD2 (6 bases). Per germline, CDR1 SSHAT and CDR2 FNYEAQ (reference sequence). The CDR3 is 14 residues long. This chain's CDR3 is CASSLRDLGETQYF. The CDR3 nucleotides read TGTGCTAGCAGCCTACGGGACTTAGGGGAGACCCAGTACTTC.

This chain uses TRBV19 with TRBJ1-5, with D maybe TRBD1 (6 bases). V lost 3 bases and J lost 11, with 11 bases in between. The germline CDR1 and CDR2 sequences are LNHDA and SQIVND (reference sequence). The CDR3 has 12 residues. For the CDR3, the DNA is TGTGCCAGTAGTATGACCCAGGGGACCCAGCATTTT. Residues: CASSMTQGTQHF.

The V and J genes are TRBV4-1 and TRBJ1-1; the D is unclear. Germline assignment: CDR1 MGHRA and CDR2 YSYEKL. V shed 8 bases and J shed 1 base, with 17 bases lying between them. This CDR3 spans 15 amino acids. The CDR3 DNA is TGCGCCAGCCAGGATCCCTCGGGAAAGAACACTGAAGCTTTCTTT. Its translation is CASQDPSGKNTEAFF.

The rearrangement links TRBV15 to TRBJ2-1, with D maybe TRBD2 (6 bases). Trimming shortened V by 8 bases and J by 6 bases, and 8 bases separated the two germline ends. Germline loops: CDR1 LNHNV, CDR2 YYDKDF (reference sequence). This CDR3 comprises 11 residues. The CDR3 loop is CATAGGNEQFF. The CDR3 nucleotides read TGTGCCACCGCCGGGGGCAATGAGCAGTTCTTC. Based on the CDR3 plus reference TRBV15 and TRBJ2-1, the full variable domain is DAMVIQNPRYQVTQFGKPVTLSCSQTLNHNVMYWYQQKSSQAPKLLFHYYDKDFNNEADTPDNFQSRRPNTSFCFLDIRSPGLGDTAMYLCATAGGNEQFFGPGTRLTVL.

This clone was counted between two and nine times. J is TRBJ2-3 and V is TRBV7-2; 8 bases match TRBD2. Germline trimming cut 5 bases from V and 1 base from J; bases unmatched to any gene: 8. There are 16 residues in the CDR3. Germline CDR1 reads SGHTA; CDR2 reads FQGNSA. The CDR3 sequence is CASSTGAGARTDTQYF. The CDR3 DNA follows: TGTGCCAGCAGCACCGGAGCGGGGGCCCGCACAGATACGCAGTATTTT.

This chain links TRBV7-9 with TRBJ2-7, with TRBD1 matching 9 bases. Germline V gene lookup returns CDR1 SEHNR and CDR2 FQNEAQ (reference sequence). With 5 bases clipped from V and 6 bases from J, the junction kept 8 bases outside the gene matches. The CDR3 is 14 amino acids. CDR3 sequence (DNA): TGTGCCAGCAGCAACCGGGACAGGGCGGCCGAGCAGTACTTC. This sequence encodes CASSNRDRAAEQYF.

The rearrangement uses TRBV5-6 and TRBJ1-4, with D perhaps matching TRBD1 (6 bases). The CDR3 spans 15 residues. Germline loops: CDR1 SGHDT, CDR2 YYEEEE. V lost 1 base, J lost 8 bases, and 15 bases lay in between. CDR3 residues: CASSLSQGFREKLFF. Written as DNA, the CDR3 is TGTGCCAGCAGCTTGTCTCAGGGGTTTCGCGAAAAACTGTTTTTT.

Comment on this clone: This is likely a read error, given that the CDR3 carries no conserved phenylalanine or tryptophan at its end. The chain has TRBV28 and TRBJ1-3; no clear D gene. V was cut by 3 bases and J by 4 bases, with 10 bases left in between. The CDR3 runs 14 residues. Germline V gene sequence: CDR1 MDHEN, CDR2 SYDVKM. CDR3 in amino acids: CASSFADLGNTIYL. CDR3 sequence (DNA): TGTGCCAGCAGTTTTGCGGATCTCGGAAACACCATATATCTT.

This chain joins TRBV5-4 and TRBJ2-6, with 8 bases matching TRBD1. There are 17 residues in the CDR3. The V gene end was trimmed by 1 base and the J gene end by 2 bases; junction bases not matched to a gene: 5. CDR1 and CDR2 (germline): SGHNT, YYREEE (reference sequence). The CDR3 sequence: CASSLIQGAPGANVLTF. DNA for the CDR3: TGTGCCAGCAGCTTGATCCAGGGGGCGCCTGGGGCCAACGTCCTGACTTTC.